This T cell receptor beta chain was captured by sequencing in a study of response to subunit inactivated influenza vaccine. General observations from the study: Few new T cells, the authors suggested, are recruited by each seasonal influenza vaccination.

This clonotype showed up just a few times. The antigen is unknown. One entry per CDR3 protein results from TCRdb running MiXCR on the RT-PCR reads. The data hold some 500,000 distinct CDR3 sequences, with more than 15% observed a single time. The sequence came from a man aged 45-69 years who received an inactivated influenza vaccine. The sequenced sample was CD4+ T cells sorted from PBMCs, obtained approximately 25 months after vaccination.

The chain's CDR3 is CASSPHWTSGYNEQFF. CDR3 bases: TGTGCCAGCAGCCCTCACTGGACTAGCGGCTACAATGAGCAGTTCTTC. The gene calls are TRBV5-6 and TRBJ2-1; 10 positions agree with TRBD2. Germline trimming cut 4 bases from V and 3 bases from J; bases unmatched to any gene: 7. The germline V gene has CDR1 SGHDT and CDR2 YYEEEE. This CDR3 spans 16 amino acids.